A selection of T cell receptor beta chains follows, all from one sample in a study of cytomegalovirus exposure and HLA in healthy donors. The table came from immunoSEQ multiplex PCR; TCRdb's copy has only in-frame clones and leaves some out. The table records about 160,000 clones, 87% of them present only once. The specimen sequenced was PBMCs. The receptors originated from a woman younger than 45 in good health and CMV-seronegative. Each CDR3 is given with its conserved first and last residue. The D gene is left open where the match is weak.

v_gene	j_gene	d_gene	CDR3nt	CDR3aa
TRBV27	TRBJ2-5	-	TGTGCCAGCGGACTACTGTACCAAGAGACCCAGTACTTC	CASGLLYQETQYF
TRBV7-9	TRBJ1-2	-	TGTGCCAGCAGCCAACTAAGGGGCTACACCTTC	CASSQLRGYTF
TRBV6-1	TRBJ1-5	-	TGTGCCAGCAGCCCCCTACCGCGGGGCAATCAGCCCCAGCATTTT	CASSPLPRGNQPQHF
TRBV5-4	TRBJ2-7	TRBD2	TGTGCCAGCAGCTCCGGGACTATCTACGAGCAGTACTTC	CASSSGTIYEQYF
TRBV11-3	TRBJ1-5	-	TGTGCCAGCAGCTCCCGACAGGTTCGGGTGCCCCAGCATTTT	CASSSRQVRVPQHF
TRBV5-1	TRBJ2-1	TRBD2	TGCGCCAGCAGCTTGGCGGGATGGGGCGGGGGTGAGCAGTTCTTC	CASSLAGWGGGEQFF
TRBV5-4	TRBJ2-6	-	TGTGCCAGCAGCCTTCGACAGACGACTGGGGCCAACGTCCTGACTTTC	CASSLRQTTGANVLTF
TRBV15	TRBJ2-1	TRBD1	TGTGCCACCAGCATAGGGGGCTGGTCCTACAATGAGCAGTTCTTC	CATSIGGWSYNEQFF
TRBV7-6	TRBJ2-7	TRBD2	TGTGCCAGCAGCCCTCGGGGGGGGAACTACGAGCAGTACTTC	CASSPRGGNYEQYF
TRBV5-4	TRBJ2-1	TRBD1	TGTGCCAGCAGCTTGGCTGCCGGGACAGGGGTCAATGAGCAGTTCTTC	CASSLAAGTGVNEQFF
TRBV6-5	TRBJ2-5	TRBD2	TGTGCCAGCGGGGTGGAGCTAGCGGGGGCGGGGGAGCAGTACTTC	CASGVELAGAGEQYF
TRBV7-9	TRBJ1-3	-	TGTGCCAGCAGCCCACGGGACTTAAGCTCTGGAAACACCATATATTTT	CASSPRDLSSGNTIYF
TRBV27	TRBJ2-7	TRBD2	TGTGCCAGCAGTCCCGAACTAGCGCCGGGATACGAGCAGTACTTC	CASSPELAPGYEQYF
TRBV11-3	TRBJ2-1	TRBD2	TGTGCCAGCAGCATCCTAGCGGGGGGGTACAATGAGCAGTTCTTC	CASSILAGGYNEQFF
TRBV7-6	TRBJ1-4	-	TGTGCCAGCAGCCCCAGTACGCGGGAAAAACTGTTTTTT	CASSPSTREKLFF
TRBV30	TRBJ1-2	-	TGTGCCTGGAGTGATTCCGGTTCCTATGGCTACACCTTC	CAWSDSGSYGYTF
TRBV18	TRBJ1-1	-	TGTGCCAGCTCATCGGGACGGGGGGCGGGCACTGAAGCTTTCTTT	CASSSGRGAGTEAFF
TRBV5-1	TRBJ1-1	-	TGCGCCACGTGGCCGGGGGGAACCACAAACACTGAAGCTTTCTTT	CATWPGGTTNTEAFF